The sequence of this T cell receptor beta chain was determined in a study of CD8+ T cells in alopecia areata. Study outcomes and limitations: Elevated clonality characterized lesional scalp relative to normal scalp, particularly in alopecia totalis/universalis.

Stated treatment: oral pan-JAK inhibitor, 5-10 mg twice daily. Extracted from the samples, RNA was reverse transcribed into cDNA to serve as the sequencing template. Profiling relied on immunoSEQ multiplex PCR, and the TCRdb table lists in-frame clones only, not all of them. The table has about 120,000 clones, around 56% seen once. Trimming cost V 1 base and J 0 bases, with 7 bases left between them. The CDR3 totals 15 residues. Per the germline V gene, CDR1 is SNHLY and CDR2 is FYNNEI. As concerns this clone: Its antigen is undetermined.

Sequenced here: CD4+ T cells sorted from blood, sampled at week 4, from a patient treated with tofacitinib. V usage is TRBV2 and J usage is TRBJ1-5; D remains ambiguous. The sequence came from a human donor with alopecia areata. This CDR3 reads CASSEDEYSNQPQHF. CDR3 DNA: TGTGCCAGCAGTGAAGACGAGTATAGCAATCAGCCCCAGCATTTT.